The 14 T cell receptor beta chains listed next were all sequenced from one sample in a study of technical replicates of blood from a few donors. Profiled with immunoSEQ multiplex PCR; TCRdb holds only in-frame clones, not every one. This sample carries approximately 97,000 clones, approximately 96% of them seen once, and the ten largest clones take around 0.3%. The specimen sequenced was T cells isolated from PBMCs. All receptors derive from a human donor in good health.

DNA for the CDR3: TGTGCCAGCAGTTTTGACAGGGCCCACACTGAAGCTTTCTTT. This encodes CASSFDRAHTEAFF. The chain recombines TRBV27 with TRBJ1-1, with 7 bases identical to TRBD1. With V trimmed by 3 bases and J by 3 bases, 4 bases remained unmatched. Germline CDR1 is MNHEY and CDR2 is SMNVEV (reference sequence). The length of the CDR3 is 14 residues.

The chain uses TRBV6-5 and TRBJ1-1; maybe TRBD1 (6 bases). CDR3 length: 14 residues. V was shortened by 11 bases and J by 3 bases, with 19 bases between the two germline ends. Germline V gives CDR1 MNHEY, CDR2 SVGAGI. The CDR3 reads CAARRGGRDTEAFF. The CDR3 nucleotides are TGTGCCGCCCGGAGGGGGGGGCGGGACACTGAAGCTTTCTTT.

The rearrangement uses TRBV2 and TRBJ1-5; a weak D match, TRBD1 (5 bases). CDR1 SNHLY and CDR2 FYNNEI come from the germline V gene. Trimming pared 1 base from V and 1 base from J, leaving 8 bases between. This CDR3 spans 15 amino acids. The CDR3 DNA sequence: TGTGCCAGCAGTGAAGAGGGGTTCAGCAATCAGCCCCAGCATTTT. Amino acids: CASSEEGFSNQPQHF. Full variable domain (outside the CDR3, taken from reference TRBV2 and TRBJ1-5): EPEVTQTPSHQVTQMGQEVILRCVPISNHLYFYWYRQILGQKVEFLVSFYNNEISEKSEIFDDQFSVERPDGSNFTLKIRSTKLEDSAMYFCASSEEGFSNQPQHFGDGTRLSIL.

DNA for the CDR3: TGCGCCAGCAGCCAGGGGACATCGAACACTGAAGCTTTCTTT. Amino acid sequence: CASSQGTSNTEAFF. The chain has TRBV4-3 and TRBJ1-1, with D possibly TRBD1 on 6 matching bases. V lost 3 bases, J lost 1 base, and 9 bases lay in between. Looked up from germline, CDR1 is LGHNA and CDR2 is YSLEER. The CDR3 sequence is 14 residues long.

This CDR3 reads CASSETAKAGRGHYEQYF. The CDR3 region has the DNA TGTGCCAGCAGTGAAACGGCGAAGGCTGGCAGGGGACACTACGAGCAGTACTTC. The chain joins TRBV6-1 to TRBJ2-7; D is possibly TRBD1 (6 bases). The CDR3 is 18 residues long. Germline CDR1 is MNHNS and CDR2 is SASEGT. The ends were cut back, 2 bases at V and 3 bases at J, with 23 bases in the middle.

This clone came up a few times. The chain joins TRBV5-4 to TRBJ2-7; no firm D call. Germline CDR1 is SGHNT and CDR2 is YYREEE (reference sequence). V was cut by 4 bases and J by 4 bases, with 15 bases left in between. This CDR3 spans 14 amino acids. Here the CDR3 reads CASSRAPTRYEQYF. Here the CDR3 DNA reads TGTGCCAGCAGCCGTGCCCCGACCAGGTACGAGCAGTACTTC.

The chain carries TRBV6-5 and TRBJ1-5; D gene uncertain. The CDR3 length is 13 residues. Germline V gene lookup returns CDR1 MNHEY and CDR2 SVGAGI. The V end was cut by 6 bases, the J end by 3 bases, with 9 bases between. CDR3 region: CASSRDFNQPQHF. Here the CDR3 DNA reads TGTGCCAGCAGCCGGGATTTCAATCAGCCCCAGCATTTT.

This chain joins TRBV6-5 and TRBJ1-4; perhaps TRBD1 as D (5 bases). The CDR3 loop spans 16 amino acids. V lost 4 bases and J 3 bases, leaving 15 bases between the germline ends. Germline-derived CDR1 and CDR2 are MNHEY and SVGAGI. The CDR3 region is CASSWGGTGANEKLFF. As DNA, the CDR3 is TGTGCCAGCAGTTGGGGGGGGACTGGGGCTAATGAAAAACTGTTTTTT.

This rearrangement joins TRBV14 to TRBJ2-1, with 9 nucleotides matching TRBD1. The J segment lost 3 bases and the V segment lost 4 bases, leaving 4 bases of the junction unmatched. CDR3 length: 15 residues. From germline, CDR1 is SGHDN and CDR2 FVKESK. DNA for the CDR3: TGTGCCAGCAGCCCCCGGGACAGGGACTACAATGAGCAGTTCTTC. Its translation is CASSPRDRDYNEQFF.

V and J are TRBV28 and TRBJ1-1; TRBD1 agrees at 7 bases. CDR1 is MDHEN, CDR2 SYDVKM, per germline. V dropped 5 bases and J dropped 1; count of bases not matched to a gene: 4. CDR3 length: 14 residues. The CDR3 sequence: CASSLRTGNTEAFF. DNA for the CDR3: TGTGCCAGCAGTCTTCGGACAGGGAACACTGAAGCTTTCTTT.

Comment on this clone: Other DNA sequences in the sample encode the same CDR3. The chain couples TRBV19 to TRBJ1-2; 7 nucleotides match TRBD1. V was pared by 5 bases and J by 8 bases, with 8 bases of the junction left unmatched. Germline values: CDR1 LNHDA, CDR2 SQIVND (reference sequence). This CDR3 comprises 13 residues. Written as DNA, the CDR3 is TGTGCCAGTAGTGTTAACAGGGGATCCGGCTACACCTTC. This sequence encodes CASSVNRGSGYTF.

The chain joins TRBV7-3 to TRBJ2-5, with D possibly being TRBD2 (6 bases). This CDR3 region has 13 residues. The V end lost 4 bases, the J end lost 4 bases, and 10 bases lay between the germline ends. Per the germline V gene, CDR1 is SGHTA and CDR2 is FQGTGA. CDR3: CASSSQGGETQYF. The CDR3, as DNA: TGTGCCAGCAGCTCTCAGGGAGGAGAGACCCAGTACTTC.

The rearrangement uses TRBV7-7 and TRBJ2-5; a weak D match, TRBD2 (5 bases). The V end lost 9 bases, the J end lost 6 bases, and 14 bases lay between the germline ends. CDR3 size: 12 residues. Germline lookup yields CDR1 SSHAT and CDR2 FNYEAQ (reference sequence). CDR3 nucleotides: TGTGCCAGTGTCACAGACGGGAAGACCCAGTACTTC. As protein: CASVTDGKTQYF.

The CDR3 region is CASSLGVAGVVDTQYF. CDR3 in DNA: TGCGCCAGCAGCTTGGGGGTAGCGGGAGTGGTTGATACGCAGTATTTT. The chain combines TRBV5-1 with TRBJ2-3; 9 bases line up with TRBD2. Germline V gene sequence: CDR1 SGHRS, CDR2 YFSETQ. This CDR3 contains 16 residues. V lost 0 bases, J lost 6 bases, and 8 bases stayed unmatched. The variable domain in full, completed from reference TRBV5-1 and TRBJ2-3, reads KAGVTQTPRYLIKTRGQQVTLSCSPISGHRSVSWYQQTPGQGLQFLFEYFSETQRNKGNFPGRFSGRQFSNSRSEMNVSTLELGDSALYLCASSLGVAGVVDTQYFGPGTRLTVL.